The 12 T cell receptor beta chains below all came from one sample that was sequenced in a study of blood T cell repertoires in COVID-19. This table comes from immunoSEQ multiplex PCR, and its TCRdb copy is limited to in-frame clones, with some not included. This sample yields about 280,000 clones, of which nearly 90% are seen a single time; around 0.9% belongs to the top ten. The source material was PBMCs or T cells enriched from blood (not recorded which). All receptors come from a young woman who had recovered from COVID-19.

V and J are TRBV7-2 and TRBJ2-6; the match to TRBD2 covers 7 bases. J was trimmed by 0 bases and V by 2 bases; bases with no gene match: 1. Looked up from germline, CDR1 is SGHTA and CDR2 is FQGNSA. The CDR3 is 16 amino acids. Here the CDR3 reads CASSLQRGSGANVLTF. CDR3 sequence (DNA): TGTGCCAGCAGCTTACAGCGGGGCTCTGGGGCCAACGTCCTGACTTTC.

V usage is TRBV4-1 and J usage is TRBJ2-2; 8 bases align to TRBD1. Per germline, CDR1 MGHRA and CDR2 YSYEKL. Germline trimming cut 0 bases from V and 4 bases from J; bases unmatched to any gene: 7. The CDR3 loop spans 17 amino acids. CDR3 region: CASSQEAGGWGTGELFF. The CDR3 nucleotides are TGCGCCAGCAGCCAAGAGGCAGGGGGCTGGGGCACCGGGGAGCTGTTTTTT.

The table lists this clone with a count of one. The chain is built from TRBV5-1 and TRBJ1-3; D unresolved. CDR1 is SGHRS and CDR2 is YFSETQ in the germline V gene. V was clipped by 4 bases and J by 7 bases, with 9 bases between them. This CDR3 has 12 residues. The CDR3 protein is CASSLPGNTIYF. CDR3 bases: TGCGCCAGCAGCCTTCCGGGGAACACCATATATTTT.

The chain joins TRBV2 to TRBJ1-1, with D possibly matching TRBD1 (6 bases). The CDR3 totals 14 residues. Germline CDR1 and CDR2: SNHLY and FYNNEI. Trimming pared 7 bases from V and 1 base from J, leaving 13 bases between. The CDR3 bases are TGTGCCAGCACCGGACAGTCCAAGAACACTGAAGCTTTCTTT. Its translation: CASTGQSKNTEAFF.

Here the CDR3 DNA reads TGTGCCACCAGCAGAGAACCACGGGGGACGGATACGCAGTATTTT. It translates to CATSREPRGTDTQYF. This chain connects TRBV15 to TRBJ2-3, with D possibly being TRBD2 (6 bases). The CDR3 runs 15 residues. CDR1 is LNHNV and CDR2 is YYDKDF in the germline V gene (reference sequence). V was pared by 0 bases and J by 6 bases, with 13 bases between.

The chain is built from TRBV29-1 and TRBJ1-4; no reliable D call. The CDR3 runs to 14 residues. Trimming shortened V by 5 bases and J by 2 bases, and 12 bases separated the two germline ends. The V gene's germline CDR1 is SQVTM and CDR2 ANQGSEA. As DNA, the CDR3 is TGCAGCGTTCATTCGGGGTATACTAATGAAAAACTGTTTTTT. Residues: CSVHSGYTNEKLFF.

The chain has TRBV15 and TRBJ1-3; no firm D call. CDR3 size: 15 residues. The ends were cut back, 1 base at V and 3 bases at J, with 10 bases in the middle. Looked up from germline, CDR1 is LNHNV and CDR2 is YYDKDF (reference sequence). CDR3 region: CATSRVPGVGNTIYF. In DNA form, the CDR3 reads TGTGCCACCAGCAGAGTACCCGGGGTTGGAAACACCATATATTTT. The full variable domain, with the rest looked up from reference TRBV15 and TRBJ1-3, is DAMVIQNPRYQVTQFGKPVTLSCSQTLNHNVMYWYQQKSSQAPKLLFHYYDKDFNNEADTPDNFQSRRPNTSFCFLDIRSPGLGDTAMYLCATSRVPGVGNTIYFGEGSWLTVV.

The rearrangement joins TRBV6-4 to TRBJ1-1; D not resolved. The CDR3 sequence is 13 residues long. V lost 6 bases to trimming and J lost 1 base, with 9 bases between them. The germline V gene has CDR1 MRHNA and CDR2 SNTAGT. The CDR3 DNA sequence: TGTGCCAGCAGCCGGGAGGGGAACACTGAAGCTTTCTTT. This sequence encodes CASSREGNTEAFF.

This clone was found a few times. This sample includes further DNA sequences coding for the same CDR3. The DNA for the CDR3 is TGCGCCAGCAGCTTGCAGGTCCAAGAGACCCAGTACTTC. Translating it yields CASSLQVQETQYF. The chain links TRBV5-1 to TRBJ2-5; D is uncertain. The CDR3 totals 13 residues. V shed 1 base and J shed 1 base, with 5 bases lying between them. CDR1 and CDR2 from the germline V gene are SGHRS and YFSETQ.

The table lists this clone with a count of one. The rearrangement joins TRBV6-2 or TRBV6-3 to TRBJ2-1; D is unclear. There are 13 residues in the CDR3. The ends were cut back, 5 bases at V and 7 bases at J, with 12 bases in the middle. CDR1 and CDR2 (germline): MNHEY, SVGEGT. The CDR3 is CASSPPPSNEQFF. CDR3 DNA sequence: TGTGCCAGCAGTCCCCCCCCTTCTAATGAGCAGTTCTTC.

The chain employs TRBV28 and TRBJ1-2, with D unclear. This CDR3 comprises 13 residues. The V gene's germline CDR1 is MDHEN and CDR2 SYDVKM. V was clipped by 3 bases and J by 4 bases, with 9 bases between them. The chain's CDR3 is CASSLAGIYGYTF. The CDR3 DNA sequence: TGTGCCAGCAGTTTGGCAGGTATCTATGGCTACACCTTC.

This rearrangement joins TRBV6-1 to TRBJ1-6; D is unresolved. V shed 2 bases and J shed 10 bases, with 15 bases lying between them. The length of the CDR3 is 15 residues. CDR1 MNHNS and CDR2 SASEGT come from the germline V gene. The CDR3 is CASSEWRATTSPLHF. CDR3 nucleotides: TGTGCCAGCAGTGAATGGAGGGCCACGACCTCACCCCTCCACTTT.